This T cell receptor beta chain stems from a study of regulatory T cells in long-lasting Graves disease. This sample's time point: persistent/refractory GD, antithyroid drugs over 5 years with positive TRAb. PBMC RNA served as the TCR library source. Germline loops: CDR1 DFQATT, CDR2 SNEGSKA (reference sequence). V lost 5 bases and J lost 4, with 23 bases in between. The CDR3 is made up of 17 amino acids. In building TCR beta libraries, iRepertoire HTBI primers were used together with Arm-PCR of CDR3 regions. One entry per CDR3 protein, called by TCRdb with MiXCR from the multiplex PCR reads. Of hundreds of thousands of distinct CDR3 sequences in the sample, 30% were seen once.

The source is a female donor with Graves disease. J is TRBJ2-2 and V is TRBV20-1; D perhaps matches TRBD1 (7 bases). Specimen: peripheral blood mononuclear cells (PBMCs), collected when the disease was refractory, from a patient treated with antithyroid drugs. CDR3 loop: CSAPGGGSRVGTGELFF. In DNA form, the CDR3 reads TGCAGTGCTCCCGGAGGGGGCTCGAGAGTGGGCACCGGGGAGCTGTTTTTT.